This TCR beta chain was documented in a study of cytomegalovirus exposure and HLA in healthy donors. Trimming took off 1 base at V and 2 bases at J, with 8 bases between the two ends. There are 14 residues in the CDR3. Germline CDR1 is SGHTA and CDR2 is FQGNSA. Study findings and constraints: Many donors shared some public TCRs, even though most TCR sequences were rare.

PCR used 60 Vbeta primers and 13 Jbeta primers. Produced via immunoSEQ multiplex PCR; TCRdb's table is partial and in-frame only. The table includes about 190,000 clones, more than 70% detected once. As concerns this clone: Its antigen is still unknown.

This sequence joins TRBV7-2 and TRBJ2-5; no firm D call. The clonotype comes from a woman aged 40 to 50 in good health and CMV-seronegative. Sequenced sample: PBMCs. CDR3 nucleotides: TGTGCCAGCAGCTTAGTGCCGAGGCAAGAGACCCAGTACTTC. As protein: CASSLVPRQETQYF. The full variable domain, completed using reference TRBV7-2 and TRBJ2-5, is GAGVSQSPSNKVTEKGKDVELRCDPISGHTALYWYRQSLGQGLEFLIYFQGNSAPDKSGLPSDRFSAERTGGSVSTLTIQRTQQEDSAVYLCASSLVPRQETQYFGPGTRLLVL.